The 26 T cell receptor beta chains in this list originate from one sample, sequenced in a study of CD8 T cells in ankylosing spondylitis. TCRdb re-analysed the 5' RACE reads in MiXCR, keeping a single row per CDR3 protein. The data show under 7,500 distinct CDR3 sequences, about 3% seen once. Sequencing was carried out using blood, either unsorted or a sorted T cell fraction (not recorded which). These receptor sequences come from a female donor with ankylosing spondylitis or in good health (not recorded which).

This clonotype has ten or more counts. V gene TRBV9 combines with J gene TRBJ2-1; D gene uncertain. Per germline, CDR1 SGDLS and CDR2 YYNGEE. This CDR3 has 13 amino acids. Trimming took off 3 bases at V and 4 bases at J, with 8 bases between the two ends. The CDR3, as DNA: TGTGCCAGCAGCGACGGACCGTACAATGAGCAGTTCTTC. It is translated as CASSDGPYNEQFF.

The genes are TRBV9 and TRBJ2-1, with TRBD2 matching 11 bases. The CDR3 has 17 amino acids. V trimming: 1 base; J trimming: 7 bases; junction bases outside the gene matches: 10. Germline CDR1 is SGDLS and CDR2 is YYNGEE. The CDR3 loop reads CASSVTPGLAAENEQFF. DNA of the CDR3: TGTGCCAGCAGCGTAACCCCGGGACTAGCGGCCGAGAATGAGCAGTTCTTC.

Many counts were recorded for this clonotype. The rearrangement joins TRBV9 to TRBJ1-2; tentatively, D is TRBD1 (6 bases). There are 13 residues in the CDR3. CDR1 is SGDLS, CDR2 YYNGEE, per germline. V was shortened by 3 bases and J by 5 bases, with 11 bases between the two germline ends. The CDR3 DNA is TGTGCCAGCAGCGGCCAAGGGGGGTATGGCTACACCTTC. Translated: CASSGQGGYGYTF.

This clonotype was observed a few times. The chain couples TRBV9 to TRBJ1-1; 11 bases match TRBD1. CDR3 size: 16 residues. The germline V gene has CDR1 SGDLS and CDR2 YYNGEE. V lost 2 bases to trimming and J lost 4 bases; unmatched junction nucleotides: 7. The CDR3 spells CASSVSGTGGFTEAFF. CDR3 DNA sequence: TGTGCCAGCAGCGTTTCCGGGACAGGGGGTTTCACTGAAGCTTTCTTT.

The J gene is TRBJ2-1, the V gene TRBV11-2; weak D call: TRBD1 (5 bases). The CDR3 totals 18 residues. The germline gives CDR1 SGHAT, CDR2 FQNNGV. With 3 bases removed from V and 0 bases from J, the gap between germline ends came to 18 bases. CDR3 residues: CASSFRQHRASSYNEQFF. In nucleotides, the CDR3 is TGTGCCAGCAGCTTCCGACAGCACAGAGCGAGCTCCTACAATGAGCAGTTCTTC. The entire variable domain, with the rest obtained from reference TRBV11-2 and TRBJ2-1, is as follows: EAGVAQSPRYKIIEKRQSVAFWCNPISGHATLYWYQQILGQGPKLLIQFQNNGVVDDSQLPKDRFSAERLKGVDSTLKIQPAKLEDSAVYLCASSFRQHRASSYNEQFFGPGTRLTVL.

In this sample, this clonotype turned up many times. The genes are TRBV9 and TRBJ2-6; the match to TRBD2 covers 13 bases. The V gene's germline CDR1 is SGDLS and CDR2 YYNGEE. The CDR3 length is 18 residues. With V trimmed by 5 bases and J by 2 bases, 7 bases remained unmatched. The CDR3 bases are TGTGCCAGCAGGGCCACGACTAGCGGGGGGCCTGGGGCCAACGTCCTGACTTTC. Residues: CASRATTSGGPGANVLTF.

The table lists this clonotype with many counts. CDR3 sequence (DNA): TGTGCCAGCAGCGCCGGAGCCGGGACTCTTCAAGAGACCCAGTACTTC. Amino acids: CASSAGAGTLQETQYF. This chain uses TRBV9 with TRBJ2-5, with D tentatively TRBD2 (6 bases). Germline V CDR1 and CDR2: SGDLS, YYNGEE. This CDR3 region has 16 residues. V lost 3 bases and J 2 bases, leaving 17 bases between the germline ends.

The chain recombines TRBV9 with TRBJ2-7; tentative D call: TRBD2 (5 bases). This CDR3 comprises 16 residues. V was trimmed by 0 bases and J by 2 bases, leaving 15 bases between them. Germline V gene data show CDR1 as SGDLS and CDR2 as YYNGEE. As DNA, the CDR3 is TGTGCCAGCAGCGTAGACCGAGGGTCGGGGACCTACGAGCAGTACTTC. It yields the protein CASSVDRGSGTYEQYF. The whole variable domain, remainder taken from reference TRBV9 and TRBJ2-7, is DSGVTQTPKHLITATGQRVTLRCSPRSGDLSVYWYQQSLDQGLQFLIQYYNGEERAKGNILERFSAQQFPDLHSELNLSSLELGDSALYFCASSVDRGSGTYEQYFGPGTRLTVT.

This clonotype has ten or more counts. The rearrangement uses TRBV9 and TRBJ2-3; D remains ambiguous. CDR3 length: 15 residues. V was cut by 3 bases and J by 6 bases, with 17 bases left in between. The germline gives CDR1 SGDLS, CDR2 YYNGEE. The CDR3 loop is CASSEDGPPRDTQYF. The CDR3 DNA is TGTGCCAGCAGCGAAGACGGACCCCCAAGGGATACGCAGTATTTT.

In its sample, this clonotype was seen many times. The CDR3: CASSYRDTNWSYEQYF. In DNA, the CDR3 is TGTGCCAGCAGTTACCGAGACACAAATTGGAGCTACGAGCAGTACTTC. The chain is built from TRBV6-2 or TRBV6-3 and TRBJ2-7, with D unclear. V was trimmed by 2 bases and J by 3 bases, leaving 17 bases between them. Germline CDR1 MNHEY, CDR2 SVGEGT. The CDR3 sequence is 16 residues long.

This clonotype was seen repeatedly, ten times or more. The chain combines TRBV9 with TRBJ2-1; 9 nucleotides line up with TRBD2. CDR1 is SGDLS, CDR2 YYNGEE, per germline. CDR3 length: 17 residues. Trimming at V came to 3 bases and at J to 9 bases, leaving 16 bases not matched to a gene. DNA of the CDR3: TGTGCCAGCAGCGACCCCCCCGGCAGCGGGGGGAGGAGTGAGCAGTTCTTC. Its protein is CASSDPPGSGGRSEQFF. The entire variable domain, with the rest obtained from reference TRBV9 and TRBJ2-1, is as follows: DSGVTQTPKHLITATGQRVTLRCSPRSGDLSVYWYQQSLDQGLQFLIQYYNGEERAKGNILERFSAQQFPDLHSELNLSSLELGDSALYFCASSDPPGSGGRSEQFFGPGTRLTVL.

This clonotype was counted many times. The chain couples TRBV9 to TRBJ2-7; D not resolved. V shed 0 bases and J shed 0 bases, with 10 bases lying between them. The CDR3 runs to 15 residues. Germline V gene sequence: CDR1 SGDLS, CDR2 YYNGEE. The CDR3 loop is CASSVGGLSSYEQYF. The CDR3 DNA follows: TGTGCCAGCAGCGTAGGTGGTCTCAGCTCCTACGAGCAGTACTTC.

The table lists this clonotype with many counts. The chain uses TRBV9 and TRBJ2-6; D perhaps matches TRBD1 (6 bases). V was pared by 3 bases and J by 0 bases, with 13 bases between. Germline CDR1 SGDLS, CDR2 YYNGEE. The CDR3 runs to 17 residues. In nucleotides, the CDR3 is TGTGCCAGCAGCGGTGGACAGACAAGCTCTGGGGCCAACGTCCTGACTTTC. Its protein product is CASSGGQTSSGANVLTF.

This clonotype showed up many times. This chain uses TRBV9 with TRBJ2-7; TRBD2 matches 7 bases. V shed 4 bases and J 3 bases; nucleotides not matched to a gene: 4. The CDR3 spans 13 residues. Germline values: CDR1 SGDLS, CDR2 YYNGEE. The CDR3 DNA is TGTGCCAGCAGCCACTCTAGCGGCTACGAGCAGTACTTC. It encodes CASSHSSGYEQYF. The full variable domain, rest sourced from reference TRBV9 and TRBJ2-7, is DSGVTQTPKHLITATGQRVTLRCSPRSGDLSVYWYQQSLDQGLQFLIQYYNGEERAKGNILERFSAQQFPDLHSELNLSSLELGDSALYFCASSHSSGYEQYFGPGTRLTVT.

This clonotype has ten or more counts. The chain uses TRBV9 and TRBJ2-7, with D unclear. The CDR3 contains 15 residues. V lost 0 bases, J lost 6 bases, and 16 bases lay in between. Germline CDR1 reads SGDLS; CDR2 reads YYNGEE. The CDR3 protein is CASSVGNTPLGEQYF. The CDR3 bases are TGTGCCAGCAGCGTAGGTAACACCCCACTGGGCGAGCAGTACTTC.

In its sample, this clonotype was seen many times. V usage is TRBV9 and J usage is TRBJ2-1; 13 positions match TRBD2. Trimming took 4 bases from V and 8 from J; bases not matched to a gene: 9. The CDR3 runs to 16 residues. Germline CDR1 and CDR2: SGDLS and YYNGEE. CDR3 protein: CASSHRGTSGTDEQFF. The CDR3 DNA follows: TGTGCCAGCAGCCATAGAGGGACTAGCGGGACGGATGAGCAGTTCTTC.

This clonotype has just one count. The DNA for the CDR3 is TGTGCCAGCAGCGCCTCGGGACAGTGGAACACTGAAGCTTTCTTT. This translates into CASSASGQWNTEAFF. The chain uses TRBV9 and TRBJ1-1; 7 bases match TRBD1. Germline V gene lookup returns CDR1 SGDLS and CDR2 YYNGEE. Losses at the gene ends were 3 bases for V and 1 base for J; bases not matched to a gene: 6. CDR3 length: 15 residues. The variable domain in full, with the rest retrieved from reference TRBV9 and TRBJ1-1, is DSGVTQTPKHLITATGQRVTLRCSPRSGDLSVYWYQQSLDQGLQFLIQYYNGEERAKGNILERFSAQQFPDLHSELNLSSLELGDSALYFCASSASGQWNTEAFFGQGTRLTVV.

By share of the sample, this clonotype is medium-sized. The chain has TRBV9 and TRBJ2-3, with D possibly being TRBD1 (6 bases). CDR1 is SGDLS and CDR2 is YYNGEE in the germline V gene. V lost 0 bases and J lost 0, with 8 bases in between. The CDR3 is 15 amino acids. The CDR3 region has the DNA TGTGCCAGCAGCGTAGCGGACAGAAGCACAGATACGCAGTATTTT. Its translation: CASSVADRSTDTQYF.

As regards this clonotype: A much larger clone differs from this one at a single base, so this may be a read error. This chain uses TRBV9 with TRBJ2-5, with TRBD2 as a possible D gene (5 bases). CDR3 length: 14 amino acids. Germline CDR1 reads SGDLS; CDR2 reads YYNGEE. CDR3 protein: CPSSVGGWGETQYF. CDR3 nucleotide sequence: TGTCCCAGCAGCGTCGGCGGGTGGGGTGAGACCCAGTACTTC.

This clonotype is termed medium-sized. The genes are TRBV9 and TRBJ2-2; the match to TRBD2 covers 9 bases. Germline V CDR1 and CDR2: SGDLS, YYNGEE. The CDR3 totals 14 residues. V shed 0 bases and J 7 bases; nucleotides not matched to a gene: 1. The CDR3: CASSVVSGSGELFF. CDR3 DNA: TGTGCCAGCAGCGTAGTTAGCGGGAGCGGGGAGCTGTTTTTT.

On this clonotype: Germline and junction disagree at one end, which may indicate a read error. The rearrangement joins TRBV9 to TRBJ1-3, with 9 bases lining up with TRBD1. The CDR3 extends over 20 amino acids. Germline V gene data show CDR1 as SGDLS and CDR2 as YYNGEE. CDR3 in amino acids: CASSATGGIPDLSSGTTIYF. Written as DNA, the CDR3 is TGTGCTAGCAGCGCCACAGGGGGCATACCTGACCTGAGCTCTGGAACCACCATATATTTT.

This clonotype is categorized as medium-sized. This chain uses TRBV9 with TRBJ2-5, with a weak D call TRBD1 (5 bases). The CDR3 is made up of 16 amino acids. Looked up from germline, CDR1 is SGDLS and CDR2 is YYNGEE. V was shortened by 3 bases and J by 5 bases, with 20 bases between the two germline ends. The CDR3 DNA is TGTGCCAGCAGCGCCGGGTTTAGGACATTGCGGGAGACCCAGTACTTC. Its translation: CASSAGFRTLRETQYF. Full variable domain (remainder filled in from reference TRBV9 and TRBJ2-5): DSGVTQTPKHLITATGQRVTLRCSPRSGDLSVYWYQQSLDQGLQFLIQYYNGEERAKGNILERFSAQQFPDLHSELNLSSLELGDSALYFCASSAGFRTLRETQYFGPGTRLLVL.

At least ten counts were recorded for this clonotype. V gene TRBV9 combines with J gene TRBJ2-7; no reliable D call. V lost 0 bases and J 5 bases, leaving 3 bases between the germline ends. Looked up from germline, CDR1 is SGDLS and CDR2 is YYNGEE. This CDR3 comprises 11 residues. This CDR3 is CASSVGNEQYF. Here the CDR3 DNA reads TGTGCCAGCAGCGTAGGTAACGAGCAGTACTTC.

The table lists this clonotype with many counts. This rearrangement joins TRBV9 to TRBJ2-1; perhaps TRBD2 as D (6 bases). From germline, CDR1 is SGDLS and CDR2 YYNGEE. With 5 bases removed from V and 0 bases from J, the gap between germline ends came to 12 bases. The CDR3 length is 15 residues. The CDR3, as DNA: TGTGCCAGCAGTCTTGACGGGAGCTCCTACAATGAGCAGTTCTTC. This encodes CASSLDGSSYNEQFF.

The gene calls are TRBV9 and TRBJ2-1, with TRBD2 matching over 11 bases. The V and J ends lost 4 bases and 3 bases, in that order; junction bases with no gene match: 21. Germline assignment: CDR1 SGDLS and CDR2 YYNGEE. This CDR3 is built from 21 residues. CDR3 protein: CASSPITGLAESGWDYNEQFF. CDR3 DNA sequence: TGTGCCAGCAGCCCCATAACGGGACTAGCGGAATCAGGTTGGGACTACAATGAGCAGTTCTTC.

This clonotype was seen repeatedly, ten times or more. The chain has TRBV9 and TRBJ2-7; TRBD2 aligns across 8 bases. The CDR3 length is 16 residues. In germline, CDR1 is SGDLS, CDR2 YYNGEE. The junction had 9 bases not matched to a gene; V was cut back by 0 bases and J by 4 bases. CDR3: CASSVAGGLDRYEQYF. CDR3 DNA sequence: TGTGCCAGCAGCGTAGCCGGGGGACTAGATCGGTACGAGCAGTACTTC. Variable domain in full (rest from reference TRBV9 and TRBJ2-7): DSGVTQTPKHLITATGQRVTLRCSPRSGDLSVYWYQQSLDQGLQFLIQYYNGEERAKGNILERFSAQQFPDLHSELNLSSLELGDSALYFCASSVAGGLDRYEQYFGPGTRLTVT.